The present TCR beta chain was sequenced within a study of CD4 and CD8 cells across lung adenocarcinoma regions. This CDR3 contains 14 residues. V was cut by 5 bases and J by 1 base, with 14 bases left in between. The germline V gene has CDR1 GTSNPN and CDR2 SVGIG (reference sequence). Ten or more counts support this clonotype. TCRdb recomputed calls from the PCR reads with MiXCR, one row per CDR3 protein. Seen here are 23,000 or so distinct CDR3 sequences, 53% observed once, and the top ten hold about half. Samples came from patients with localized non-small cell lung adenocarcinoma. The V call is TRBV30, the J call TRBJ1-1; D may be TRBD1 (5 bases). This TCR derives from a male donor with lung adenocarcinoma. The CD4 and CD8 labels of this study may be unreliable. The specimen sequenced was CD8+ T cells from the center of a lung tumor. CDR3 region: CAWGRGLKNTEAFF. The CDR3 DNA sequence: TGTGCCTGGGGTAGGGGTCTCAAGAACACTGAAGCTTTCTTT.